This entry is about one TCR beta chain. CDR1 is MNHEY and CDR2 is SVGAGI in the germline V gene. This CDR3 is built from 11 residues. With the 5' RACE reads reprocessed, TCRdb shows one record per CDR3 protein and no DNA. In all, the sample yields around 380,000 distinct CDR3 sequences. The data are from a study of T cells expressing NK-cell markers. Study details: Source material for TCR beta repertoires consisted of sorted CD3+CD56+NKG2C+, CD3+CD56+NKG2C- and CD3+CD56-NKG2C+ T cells.

The rearrangement links TRBV6-5 to TRBJ2-5; lacking DNA, the TRBD2 call made by TCRdb goes unchecked. The origin of this receptor is a woman aged 45-59 years in good health. The specimen was blood T cells: a sorted CD56 or NKG2C T cell subset, CD4+ or CD8+ T cells, or bulk PBMC T cells (not recorded which). The CDR3 loop is CATLAGETQYF.